Following are 5 T cell receptor beta chains from one sample sequenced in a study of T cell clones after liver transplantation. Produced via immunoSEQ multiplex PCR; TCRdb's table is partial and in-frame only. The sample yields around 7,500 clones, 70% seen once. This sample comprised CD8+ T cells from blood, obtained before liver transplant. The receptors shown here come from a human donor who received a liver transplant.

The count of this clone is one. The V call is TRBV28, the J call TRBJ1-4; possible D gene TRBD1, 6 bases. The CDR3 totals 15 residues. Germline V gives CDR1 MDHEN, CDR2 SYDVKM. V lost 4 bases, J lost 6 bases, and 15 bases lay in between. DNA for the CDR3: TGTGCCAGCAGTTACTCAGGGGATATGGATGAAAAACTGTTTTTT. Protein sequence: CASSYSGDMDEKLFF. Complete variable domain (other parts from reference TRBV28 and TRBJ1-4): DVKVTQSSRYLVKRTGEKVFLECVQDMDHENMFWYRQDPGLGLRLIYFSYDVKMKEKGDIPEGYSVSREKKERFSLILESASTNQTSMYLCASSYSGDMDEKLFFGSGTQLSVL.

This clone showed up just a few times. The chain couples TRBV19 to TRBJ1-2; D is unresolved. Germline V gene sequence: CDR1 LNHDA, CDR2 SQIVND (reference sequence). This CDR3 comprises 10 residues. With 7 bases removed from V and 4 bases from J, the gap between germline ends came to 4 bases. CDR3 sequence reads: CASKGYGYTF. For the CDR3, the DNA is TGTGCCAGTAAGGGCTATGGCTACACCTTC.

The genes are TRBV11-3 and TRBJ2-1; 14 positions match TRBD2. The CDR3 spans 19 residues. Germline CDR1 SGHNT, CDR2 YENEEA. The J segment lost 7 bases and the V segment lost 0 bases, leaving 11 bases of the junction unmatched. CDR3 loop: CASSLEIPGTSGRGNEQFF. The CDR3 bases are TGTGCCAGCAGCTTAGAAATCCCTGGGACTAGCGGGAGAGGGAATGAGCAGTTCTTC.

V gene TRBV4-3 combines with J gene TRBJ1-1; D not certain. Germline-derived CDR1 and CDR2 are LGHNA and YSLEER. V dropped 1 base and J dropped 11 bases, with 14 bases sitting between them. The CDR3 is made up of 13 amino acids. The CDR3 DNA is TGCGCCAGCAGCCAAGTAAGTACCCTGGGCGCTTTCTTT. It yields the protein CASSQVSTLGAFF.

This clone was observed once. The genes are TRBV6-5 and TRBJ2-5, with TRBD1 identical over 10 bases. The closer fit of TRBJ2-7 to the DNA end suggests the J call may be wrong. Germline V lookup: CDR1 MNHEY, CDR2 SVGAGI. CDR3 length: 14 amino acids. CDR3 sequence reads: CASSPGQGGYEQYF. Written as DNA, the CDR3 is TGTGCCAGCAGTCCCGGACAGGGGGGCTACGAGCAGTACTTC.